Below are 26 T cell receptor beta chains sequenced from a single sample in a study of blood T cell repertoires in COVID-19. Profiled with immunoSEQ multiplex PCR; TCRdb holds only in-frame clones, not every one. The profile covers about 350,000 clones, with more than 75% appearing a single time and 1% taken by the ten largest. Sequences were obtained from PBMCs or T cells enriched from blood (not recorded which). Source of these receptors: a woman in her 30s who had recovered from COVID-19.

About this clone: This sample includes further DNA sequences coding for the same CDR3. CDR3 coding DNA: TGTGCCAGCAGCGTAGGAGACAGGGGGTACGAGCAGTACTTC. Protein product: CASSVGDRGYEQYF. The rearrangement uses TRBV9 and TRBJ2-7; 9 nucleotides match TRBD1. The CDR3 spans 14 residues. Looked up from germline, CDR1 is SGDLS and CDR2 is YYNGEE. Trimming at V came to 0 bases and at J to 4 bases, leaving 2 bases not matched to a gene.

The CDR3 sequence: CASSSPGNSPLHF. DNA of the CDR3: TGTGCCAGCAGCTCCCCAGGAAATTCACCCCTCCACTTT. The V and J genes are TRBV7-2 and TRBJ1-6; D remains unclear. This CDR3 is 13 amino acids long. V was trimmed by 4 bases and J by 7 bases, leaving 8 bases between them. Germline V gives CDR1 SGHTA, CDR2 FQGNSA.

This chain uses TRBV5-4 with TRBJ2-7; TRBD2 matches at 7 bases. This CDR3 region has 14 residues. V was clipped by 4 bases and J by 3 bases; unmatched bases: 7. The germline V gene has CDR1 SGHNT and CDR2 YYREEE (reference sequence). CDR3 residues: CASSQSGGRYEQYF. CDR3 nucleotides: TGTGCCAGCAGCCAATCGGGGGGACGCTACGAGCAGTACTTC.

The CDR3 loop is CASSAPDRLNTEAFF. The CDR3 nucleotides are TGTGCCAGCAGCGCCCCTGACAGGCTAAACACTGAAGCTTTCTTT. The V and J genes are TRBV21-1 and TRBJ1-1; TRBD1 was called by the table and not checked on the DNA. TRBV21-1 is classified as a pseudogene. There are 15 residues in the CDR3.

This clone was seen once. The chain uses TRBV7-7 and TRBJ1-4; D is unclear. The CDR3 has 15 amino acids. The germline V gene has CDR1 SSHAT and CDR2 FNYEAQ (reference sequence). The V gene lost 2 bases and the J gene lost 3 bases, with 10 bases spanning the gap. The CDR3 coding sequence is TGTGCCAGCAGCTTATTAGGCGGGGCTAATGAAAAACTGTTTTTT. Its translation is CASSLLGGANEKLFF.

This chain joins TRBV12-5 and TRBJ2-7; D is perhaps TRBD1 (6 bases). Germline-derived CDR1 and CDR2 are LGHNT and FRNRAP. The ends were cut back, 8 bases at V and 2 bases at J, with 13 bases in the middle. The CDR3 covers 13 residues. DNA of the CDR3: TGTGCTAGTAGGGCGGCAGGGGCCTACGAGCAGTACTTC. Residues: CASRAAGAYEQYF.

The chain carries TRBV11-2 and TRBJ2-7, with 8 bases aligning to TRBD2. The junction had 3 bases not matched to a gene; V was cut back by 4 bases and J by 1 base. This CDR3 contains 14 residues. Per the germline V gene, CDR1 is SGHAT and CDR2 is FQNNGV. CDR3 DNA: TGTGCCAGCAGCTCAATAGCGGGGTCCTACGAGCAGTACTTC. Translation gives CASSSIAGSYEQYF. The variable domain in full, completed from reference TRBV11-2 and TRBJ2-7, reads EAGVAQSPRYKIIEKRQSVAFWCNPISGHATLYWYQQILGQGPKLLIQFQNNGVVDDSQLPKDRFSAERLKGVDSTLKIQPAKLEDSAVYLCASSSIAGSYEQYFGPGTRLTVT.

The chain carries TRBV9 and TRBJ2-7, with a tentative D call TRBD1 (6 bases). CDR3 length equals 15 residues. Trimming pared 3 bases from V and 2 bases from J, leaving 15 bases between. Germline V CDR1 and CDR2: SGDLS, YYNGEE. CDR3 coding DNA: TGTGCCAGCAGCGCCGACGGTGGACAGACCTACGAGCAGTACTTC. Translating it yields CASSADGGQTYEQYF.

Regarding this clone: Other DNA sequences from this sample encode an identical CDR3 as well. The chain uses TRBV12-3 or TRBV12-4 and TRBJ1-2, with D possibly being TRBD1 (5 bases). CDR3 length equals 12 residues. Trimming took off 5 bases at V and 5 bases at J, with 9 bases between the two ends. CDR3 residues: CASSLDRYGYTF. For the CDR3, the DNA is TGTGCCAGCAGTCTCGACAGATATGGCTACACCTTC.

This chain uses TRBV19 with TRBJ1-1; 7 bases line up with TRBD1. From germline, CDR1 is LNHDA and CDR2 SQIVND (reference sequence). CDR3 length equals 15 residues. After removal of 9 bases from V and 1 base from J, the junction contained 11 bases not matched to a gene. CDR3 bases: TGTGCCAGCCTGGACAGGCCTCGGGGGAACACTGAAGCTTTCTTT. Translation gives CASLDRPRGNTEAFF.

There are a few counts of this clone. The chain recombines TRBV15 with TRBJ2-3; D may be TRBD2 (6 bases). V lost 0 bases to trimming and J lost 2 bases, with 15 bases between them. Germline V CDR1 and CDR2: LNHNV, YYDKDF (reference sequence). The CDR3 consists of 17 residues. DNA for the CDR3: TGTGCCACCAGCAGAGATCTCAGCGGGCGATCCACAGATACGCAGTATTTT. This sequence encodes CATSRDLSGRSTDTQYF.

This clone was counted once. The V and J genes are TRBV2 and TRBJ1-5, with D possibly TRBD1 on 6 matching bases. Germline V CDR1 and CDR2: SNHLY, FYNNEI. V was clipped by 4 bases and J by 4 bases, with 11 bases between them. The CDR3 is 14 amino acids. In DNA, the CDR3 is TGTGCCAGCAGTGGATTCAGGGGAAATCAGCCCCAGCATTTT. Protein sequence: CASSGFRGNQPQHF.

V gene TRBV10-3 combines with J gene TRBJ2-5, with 10 bases fitting TRBD1. This CDR3 contains 15 residues. Germline assignment: CDR1 ENHRY and CDR2 SYGVKD. The J segment lost 0 bases and the V segment lost 6 bases, leaving 4 bases of the junction unmatched. CDR3 DNA sequence: TGTGCCATCAGAGGGACAGGGGCATACCAAGAGACCCAGTACTTC. It is translated as CAIRGTGAYQETQYF.

The CDR3: CASSGLAGVQETQYF. The CDR3 region has the DNA TGTGCCAGCAGCGGGCTAGCGGGGGTCCAAGAGACCCAGTACTTC. The rearrangement uses TRBV28 and TRBJ2-5, with 10 nucleotides matching TRBD2. This CDR3 has 15 amino acids. Germline V lookup: CDR1 MDHEN, CDR2 SYDVKM. Trimming removed 6 bases from V and 1 base from J; junction bases left unmatched: 5.

This clone turned up a few times. This chain links TRBV3-1 (or the pseudogene TRBV3-2) with TRBJ2-1, with 11 bases that match TRBD1. Germline trimming cut 1 base from V and 6 bases from J; bases unmatched to any gene: 2. This CDR3 is built from 15 residues. CDR1 LGHDT and CDR2 YNNKEL come from the germline V gene (reference sequence). This CDR3 is CASSQGTGGPNEQFF. In DNA form, the CDR3 reads TGTGCCAGCAGCCAAGGGACAGGGGGCCCCAATGAGCAGTTCTTC.

This chain uses TRBV27 with TRBJ1-5; TRBD1 aligns across 8 bases. The germline V gene has CDR1 MNHEY and CDR2 SMNVEV (reference sequence). The CDR3 loop spans 16 amino acids. V shed 4 bases, J shed 3 bases, and the junction held 8 bases outside the gene matches. CDR3 protein: CASSSHGTGYNQPQHF. The CDR3 DNA is TGTGCCAGCAGTTCCCACGGGACAGGATACAATCAGCCCCAGCATTTT.

The chain uses TRBV5-4 and TRBJ1-1, with 8 positions matching TRBD1. This CDR3 spans 15 amino acids. Germline loops: CDR1 SGHNT, CDR2 YYREEE (reference sequence). J gave up 0 bases and V 4 bases, and 5 bases lay outside the gene matches. CDR3 DNA sequence: TGTGCCAGCAGCCCGTGGGACAGGATGAACACTGAAGCTTTCTTT. Its protein product is CASSPWDRMNTEAFF.

V usage is TRBV7-2 and J usage is TRBJ1-6; D possibly corresponds to TRBD1 (6 bases). The V gene lost 1 base and the J gene lost 9 bases, with 13 bases spanning the gap. From germline, CDR1 is SGHTA and CDR2 FQGNSA. The CDR3 runs 15 residues. The CDR3 loop reads CASSLGQGYRSPLHF. The CDR3 region has the DNA TGTGCCAGCAGCTTAGGCCAGGGGTATCGTTCACCCCTCCACTTT.

V is TRBV6-5 and J is TRBJ1-3; 7 nucleotides line up with TRBD1. With V trimmed by 6 bases and J by 5 bases, 7 bases remained unmatched. This CDR3 contains 14 residues. The germline gives CDR1 MNHEY, CDR2 SVGAGI. CDR3 loop: CASRPGQLRNTIYF. The CDR3 nucleotides read TGTGCCAGCAGACCGGGACAGCTTAGAAACACCATATATTTT.

This rearrangement joins TRBV19 to TRBJ1-2, with 10 nucleotides matching TRBD1. Germline V gene data show CDR1 as LNHDA and CDR2 as SQIVND (reference sequence). This CDR3 is built from 14 residues. Trimming took 6 bases from V and 5 from J; bases not matched to a gene: 6. CDR3 in DNA: TGTGCCAGTAGCAGAGGACAGGGGGGATATGGCTACACCTTC. Encoded protein: CASSRGQGGYGYTF.

The sample holds a few counts of this clone. V gene TRBV7-9 combines with J gene TRBJ2-7; D remains ambiguous. Germline CDR1 and CDR2: SEHNR and FQNEAQ (reference sequence). V lost 4 bases and J lost 4, with 17 bases in between. The length of the CDR3 is 15 residues. The chain's CDR3 is CASSSHQQFGYEQYF. In nucleotides, the CDR3 is TGTGCCAGCAGCTCACACCAACAGTTCGGATACGAGCAGTACTTC.

V gene TRBV21-1 combines with J gene TRBJ1-6; TRBD1 is the table's D call, not checked against the DNA. TRBV21-1 is an annotated pseudogene. The CDR3 extends over 16 amino acids. CDR3 sequence reads: CASSITTGPLFSPLHF. CDR3 sequence (DNA): TGTGCCAGCTCTATTACGACAGGGCCCCTTTTTTCACCCCTCCACTTT.

The table lists this clone with a count of one. The chain has TRBV18 and TRBJ2-1, with TRBD2 as a possible D gene (6 bases). The CDR3 spans 15 residues. Between the trimmed V and J ends, which lost 6 bases and 2 bases, there was a span of 14 bases. The germline V gene encodes CDR1 KGHSH and CDR2 LQKENI. CDR3 DNA: TGTGCCAGCTCTAGCGGAGAGGCCCCCTACAATGAGCAGTTCTTC. This gives the protein CASSSGEAPYNEQFF.

V is TRBV5-4 and J is TRBJ2-1; tentative D call: TRBD1 (6 bases). V gave up 3 bases and J gave up 8 bases, with 9 bases separating them. Germline V gene sequence: CDR1 SGHNT, CDR2 YYREEE (reference sequence). This CDR3 is 12 amino acids long. The CDR3 DNA is TGTGCCAGCAGCTCACAGGGTGATGAGCAGTTCTTC. It encodes CASSSQGDEQFF.

The chain is built from TRBV6-2 or TRBV6-3 and TRBJ1-3; no firm D call. Germline V gene data show CDR1 as MNHEY and CDR2 as SVGEGT. The CDR3 is 15 amino acids. V lost 4 bases and J 0 bases, leaving 10 bases between the germline ends. DNA for the CDR3: TGTGCCAGCAGTTTTCGGAGTCTCTCTGGAAACACCATATATTTT. Residues: CASSFRSLSGNTIYF.

DNA for the CDR3: TGTGCCAGCAGCTTAGTGACGGGGGTTACTGAAGCTTTCTTT. It translates to CASSLVTGVTEAFF. This chain joins TRBV7-9 and TRBJ1-1; possibly TRBD1 for D (5 bases). The germline V gene has CDR1 SEHNR and CDR2 FQNEAQ (reference sequence). Trimming shortened V by 1 base and J by 5 bases, and 11 bases separated the two germline ends. CDR3 size: 14 residues.